The clone carrying this T cell receptor beta chain was picked up many times. This sample was included in a study of regulatory T cells in long-lasting Graves disease. Investigators prepared the TCR beta libraries by applying iRepertoire HTBI primers and Arm-PCR of CDR3 regions. TCRdb re-derived calls from the multiplex PCR reads in MiXCR, one entry per CDR3 protein. Found here are around 460,000 distinct CDR3 sequences, about 22% of them singletons; the top ten hold over 10%. This sample's time point: persistent/refractory GD, antithyroid drugs over 5 years with positive TRAb. PBMC-derived RNA was used for the TCR library. The length of the CDR3 is 15 residues. CDR1 and CDR2 (germline): SGHTA, FQGNSA. Trimming pared 5 bases from V and 4 bases from J, leaving 17 bases between.

The gene calls are TRBV7-2 and TRBJ1-2; D is unresolved. Sequencing used peripheral blood mononuclear cells (PBMCs), obtained when the disease was refractory, from a patient treated with antithyroid drugs. The clonotype was recovered from a female donor with Graves disease. CDR3 protein: CASSLGNTDGYGYTF. Here the CDR3 DNA reads TGTGCCAGCAGCCTAGGGAACACAGACGGCTATGGCTACACCTTC.